This T cell receptor beta chain was sequenced during a study of patients and donors after allogeneic stem cell transplantation. A single record per CDR3 protein comes from TCRdb applying MiXCR to the RT-PCR reads. Of about 960,000 distinct CDR3 sequences in the sample, approximately 18% were seen once. Germline CDR1 is MDHEN and CDR2 is SYDVKM. There are 15 residues in the CDR3. The trim removed 4 bases at V and 8 bases at J, leaving 7 bases unmatched. Sequences were obtained from blood, either unsorted or a sorted T cell fraction (not recorded which). V gene TRBV28 combines with J gene TRBJ2-1; 11 bases map to TRBD2. The sequence was collected from a human donor who was either an allogeneic HSCT recipient or a stem cell or donor lymphocyte infusion donor (not recorded which). It is not recorded whose cells these are; they may come from a transplant donor. The CDR3 is CASSYTSGRRYEQFF. CDR3 nucleotide sequence: TGTGCCAGCAGTTACACTAGCGGGAGACGTTATGAGCAGTTCTTC.